The sample holds a few counts of the clone carrying this TCR beta chain. Healthy donors of bone marrow made up the group. PCR was performed using 60 Vbeta and 13 Jbeta primers. The table came from immunoSEQ multiplex PCR; TCRdb's copy has only in-frame clones and leaves some out. The sample yields approximately 120,000 clones, about 10% seen once. These data belong to a study of cytomegalovirus exposure and HLA in healthy donors. Study at large: Researchers found that more than 70% of 350 to 500 genotyped donors fell within the Caucasian-associated ancestry cluster.

Germline CDR1 and CDR2: LNHNV and YYDKDF (reference sequence). The germline V and J ends were trimmed by 0 bases and 2 bases, with 4 bases remaining between them. CDR3 length equals 13 residues. The chain links TRBV15 to TRBJ1-2; D gene uncertain. Specimen: PBMCs. The sequence was obtained from a woman between 18 and 30 years old in good health and CMV-seropositive. CDR3 nucleotides: TGTGCCACCAGCAGAGACCAGAACTATGGCTACACCTTC. It translates to CATSRDQNYGYTF.